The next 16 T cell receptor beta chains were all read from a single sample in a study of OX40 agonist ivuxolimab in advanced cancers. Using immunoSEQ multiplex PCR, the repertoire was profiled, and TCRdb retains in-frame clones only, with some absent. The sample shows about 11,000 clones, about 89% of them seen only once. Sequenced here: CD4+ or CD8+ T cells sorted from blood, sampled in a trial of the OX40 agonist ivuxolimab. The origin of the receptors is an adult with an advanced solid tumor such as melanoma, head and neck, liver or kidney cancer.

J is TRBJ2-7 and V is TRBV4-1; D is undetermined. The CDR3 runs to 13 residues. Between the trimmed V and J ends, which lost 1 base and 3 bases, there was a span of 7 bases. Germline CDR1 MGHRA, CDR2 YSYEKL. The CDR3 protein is CASSQGTVYEQYF. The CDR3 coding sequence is TGCGCCAGCAGCCAAGGGACCGTCTACGAGCAGTACTTC.

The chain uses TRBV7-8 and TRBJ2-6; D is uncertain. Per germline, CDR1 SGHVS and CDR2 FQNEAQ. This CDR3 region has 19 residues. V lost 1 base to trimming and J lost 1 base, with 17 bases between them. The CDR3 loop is CASSLDWLKGGSGANVLTF. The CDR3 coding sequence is TGTGCCAGCAGCTTAGATTGGCTGAAAGGTGGTTCTGGGGCCAACGTCCTGACTTTC. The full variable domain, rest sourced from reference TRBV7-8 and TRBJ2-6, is GAGVSQSPRYKVAKRGQDVALRCDPISGHVSLFWYQQALGQGPEFLTYFQNEAQLDKSGLPSDRFFAERPEGSVSTLKIQRTQQEDSAVYLCASSLDWLKGGSGANVLTFGAGSRLTVL.

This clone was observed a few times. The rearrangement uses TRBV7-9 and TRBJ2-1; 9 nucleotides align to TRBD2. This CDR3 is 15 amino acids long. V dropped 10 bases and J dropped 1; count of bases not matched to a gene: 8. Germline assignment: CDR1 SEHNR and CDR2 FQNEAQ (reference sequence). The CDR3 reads CANQGSGGSYNEQFF. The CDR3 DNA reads TGTGCCAACCAGGGTAGCGGGGGTTCCTACAATGAGCAGTTCTTC.

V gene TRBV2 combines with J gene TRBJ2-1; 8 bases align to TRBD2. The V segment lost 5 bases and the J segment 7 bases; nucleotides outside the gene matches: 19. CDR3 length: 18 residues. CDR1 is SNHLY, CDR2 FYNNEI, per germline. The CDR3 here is CASSLTYALADNMNEQFF. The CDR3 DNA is TGTGCCAGCAGTCTCACGTATGCACTAGCGGACAATATGAATGAGCAGTTCTTC.

Here the CDR3 reads CASSSGTVSYEQYF. The CDR3 region has the DNA TGTGCCAGCAGTTCCGGGACCGTCTCCTACGAGCAGTACTTC. The chain employs TRBV7-9 and TRBJ2-7; D may match TRBD1 or TRBD2 (5 bases each). CDR1 is SEHNR and CDR2 is FQNEAQ in the germline V gene (reference sequence). This CDR3 has 14 residues. V dropped 6 bases and J dropped 0 bases, with 12 bases sitting between them.

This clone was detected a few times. The CDR3 sequence: CASSPSLGYNEQFF. CDR3 nucleotides: TGTGCCAGCAGCCCCTCGCTGGGCTACAATGAGCAGTTCTTC. The rearrangement links TRBV6-4 to TRBJ2-1; D is ambiguous. V was trimmed by 6 bases and J by 3 bases, leaving 12 bases between them. This CDR3 spans 14 amino acids. CDR1 is MRHNA, CDR2 SNTAGT, per germline.

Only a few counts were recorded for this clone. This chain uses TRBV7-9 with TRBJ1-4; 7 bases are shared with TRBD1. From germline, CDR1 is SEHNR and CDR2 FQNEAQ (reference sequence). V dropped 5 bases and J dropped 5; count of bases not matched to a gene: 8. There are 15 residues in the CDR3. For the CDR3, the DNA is TGTGCCAGCAGCGGTAGACAGGGCCGCAATGAAAAACTGTTTTTT. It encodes CASSGRQGRNEKLFF.

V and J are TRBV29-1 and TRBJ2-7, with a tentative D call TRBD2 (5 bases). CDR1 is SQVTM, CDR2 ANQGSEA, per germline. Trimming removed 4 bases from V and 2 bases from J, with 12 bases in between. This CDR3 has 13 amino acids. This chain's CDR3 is CSVVGIGAYEQYF. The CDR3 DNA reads TGCAGCGTTGTCGGGATTGGGGCCTACGAGCAGTACTTC.

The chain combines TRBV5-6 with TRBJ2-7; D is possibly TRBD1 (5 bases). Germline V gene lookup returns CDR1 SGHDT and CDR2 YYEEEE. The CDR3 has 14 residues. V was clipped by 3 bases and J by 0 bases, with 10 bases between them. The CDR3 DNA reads TGTGCCAGCAGCTATAGACAGTACTCCTACGAGCAGTACTTC. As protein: CASSYRQYSYEQYF.

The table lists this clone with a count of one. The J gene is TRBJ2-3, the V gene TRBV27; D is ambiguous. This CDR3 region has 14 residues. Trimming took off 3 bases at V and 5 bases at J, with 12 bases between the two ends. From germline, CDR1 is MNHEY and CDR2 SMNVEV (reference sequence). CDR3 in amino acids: CASSFTIPIDTQYF. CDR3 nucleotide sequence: TGTGCCAGCAGTTTCACTATACCAATAGATACGCAGTATTTT.

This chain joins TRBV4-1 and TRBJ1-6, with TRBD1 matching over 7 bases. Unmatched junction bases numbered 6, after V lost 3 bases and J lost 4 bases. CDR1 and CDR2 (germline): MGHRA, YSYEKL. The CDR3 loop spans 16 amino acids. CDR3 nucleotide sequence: TGCGCCAGCAGCCAGGGGACAGCCGAATATAATTCACCCCTCCACTTT. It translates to CASSQGTAEYNSPLHF.

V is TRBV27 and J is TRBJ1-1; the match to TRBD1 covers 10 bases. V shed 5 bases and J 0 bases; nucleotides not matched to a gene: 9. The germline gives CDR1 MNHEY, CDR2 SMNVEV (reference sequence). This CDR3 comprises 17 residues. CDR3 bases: TGTGCCAGCAGTACTCTACCGGGACAGGGGATGAACACTGAAGCTTTCTTT. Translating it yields CASSTLPGQGMNTEAFF.

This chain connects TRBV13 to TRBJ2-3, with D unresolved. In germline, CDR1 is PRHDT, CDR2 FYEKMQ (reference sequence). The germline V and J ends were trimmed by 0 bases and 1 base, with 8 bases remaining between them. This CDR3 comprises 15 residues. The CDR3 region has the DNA TGTGCCAGCAGCTTAGGGGGGTTTGGCACAGATACGCAGTATTTT. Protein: CASSLGGFGTDTQYF.

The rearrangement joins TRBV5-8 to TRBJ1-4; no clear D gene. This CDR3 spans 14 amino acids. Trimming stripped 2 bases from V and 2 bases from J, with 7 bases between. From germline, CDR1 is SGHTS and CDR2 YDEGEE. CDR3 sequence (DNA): TGTGCCAGCAGCTTTGGAGGGACTAATGAAAAACTGTTTTTT. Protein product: CASSFGGTNEKLFF.

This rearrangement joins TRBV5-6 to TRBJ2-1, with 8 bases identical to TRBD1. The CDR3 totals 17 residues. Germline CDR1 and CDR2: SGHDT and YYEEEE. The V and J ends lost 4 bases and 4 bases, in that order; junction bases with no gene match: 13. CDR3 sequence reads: CASSNPRLGQGYNEQFF. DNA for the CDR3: TGTGCCAGCAGCAACCCCCGCCTAGGACAGGGATACAATGAGCAGTTCTTC.

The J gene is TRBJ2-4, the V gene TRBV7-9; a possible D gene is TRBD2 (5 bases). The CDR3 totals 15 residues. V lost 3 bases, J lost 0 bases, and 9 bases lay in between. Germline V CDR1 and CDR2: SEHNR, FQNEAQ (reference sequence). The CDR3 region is CASSFAGLAKNIQYF. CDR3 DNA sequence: TGTGCCAGCAGCTTTGCGGGCCTAGCCAAAAACATTCAGTACTTC.